The rows below give T cell receptor beta chains drawn from one sample of a study of blood T cell repertoires in COVID-19. Measured with immunoSEQ multiplex PCR; TCRdb has only the in-frame clones, and not every one. Of around 200,000 clones in the sample, 85% were seen once. The sample consisted of PBMCs or T cells enriched from blood (not recorded which). The receptors originated from a man between 40 and 49 years old who had recovered from COVID-19. Each CDR3 is given with its conserved first and last residue. The D gene is left open where the match is weak. The listing skips clone size in some rows; elsewhere it reads once, few, many or a size class.

D,V,size,J,CDR3,DNA
-,TRBV19,-,TRBJ1-5,CASSSGQNQPQHF,TGTGCCAGTAGCTCCGGACAGAATCAGCCCCAGCATTTT
-,TRBV7-9,-,TRBJ2-7,CASSPAMGAREQYF,TGTGCCAGCAGCCCCGCTATGGGGGCCCGCGAGCAGTACTTC
-,TRBV3-1/TRBV3-2,-,TRBJ1-2,CASSQEAGVRSSYGYTF,TGTGCCAGCAGCCAAGAAGCGGGCGTGAGAAGCTCCTATGGCTACACCTTC
-,TRBV11-3,-,TRBJ2-1,CASSLPSRNEQFF,TGTGCCAGCAGCTTACCGTCACGGAATGAGCAGTTCTTC
-,TRBV6-5,-,TRBJ1-5,CASSTTTESSQHF,TGTGCCAGCAGCACCACCACAGAATCTTCCCAGCATTTT
-,TRBV12-3/TRBV12-4,-,TRBJ1-5,CASRTGDNQPQHF,TGTGCCAGCAGAACAGGAGACAATCAGCCCCAGCATTTT
-,TRBV12-2,-,TRBJ2-7,CASRLRDRVKYEQYF,TGTGCAAGTCGCTTAAGGGACAGGGTCAAGTACGAGCAGTACTTC
-,TRBV19,-,TRBJ1-6,CASSTSQVAFSPLHF,TGTGCCAGTAGTACATCACAGGTTGCCTTTTCACCCCTCCACTTT
-,TRBV6-5,-,TRBJ2-7,CASSYAGQRYEQYF,TGTGCCAGCAGCTACGCCGGACAGCGCTACGAGCAGTACTTC
-,TRBV20-1,-,TRBJ2-3,CSASATDTQYF,TGCAGTGCTAGCGCGACAGATACGCAGTATTTT
-,TRBV7-2,-,TRBJ2-4,CASSPGGGAKNIQYF,TGTGCCAGCAGCCCCGGGGGTGGAGCCAAAAACATTCAGTACTTC
-,TRBV14,-,TRBJ2-7,CASSQEPGKGSYEQYF,TGTGCCAGCAGCCAAGAACCCGGGAAGGGTTCCTACGAGCAGTACTTC
TRBD1,TRBV19,-,TRBJ1-2,CASSITGQRTSYGYTF,TGTGCCAGTAGTATAACGGGACAGAGGACATCCTATGGCTACACCTTC
-,TRBV30,few,TRBJ1-3,CAWSHGGPGNTIYF,TGTGCCTGGAGTCACGGGGGACCGGGAAACACCATATATTTT
-,TRBV15,-,TRBJ2-1,CATSRDGGSGDEQFF,TGTGCCACCAGCAGAGATGGGGGGAGTGGGGATGAGCAGTTCTTC
TRBD1,TRBV5-6,-,TRBJ1-2,CASRQGAGHGYTF,TGTGCCAGCAGGCAGGGGGCCGGTCATGGCTACACCTTC
-,TRBV6-6,-,TRBJ1-1,CASSFTRELEAFF,TGTGCCAGCAGTTTCACTCGGGAGCTTGAAGCTTTCTTT
-,TRBV19,once,TRBJ1-1,CASSIVGRGNTEAFF,TGTGCCAGTAGTATAGTGGGCAGGGGGAACACTGAAGCTTTCTTT
-,TRBV5-6,-,TRBJ1-2,CASSLYEGWSYGYTF,TGTGCCAGCAGCTTGTATGAGGGTTGGAGCTATGGCTACACCTTC
TRBD2,TRBV7-9,-,TRBJ2-7,CASSLGGTYEQYF,TGTGCCAGCAGCCTCGGGGGGACCTACGAGCAGTACTTC
-,TRBV7-9,-,TRBJ1-1,CASSFTMVLPEAFF,TGTGCCAGCAGCTTTACTATGGTGCTCCCTGAAGCTTTCTTT
-,TRBV30,-,TRBJ1-6,CAWTGLYNSPLHF,TGTGCCTGGACAGGTCTCTATAATTCACCCCTCCACTTT
TRBD2,TRBV4-1,-,TRBJ2-2,CASSVGLAGVWTGELFF,TGCGCCAGCAGCGTCGGACTAGCGGGAGTGTGGACCGGGGAGCTGTTTTTT
-,TRBV7-9,-,TRBJ1-3,CASRPTGSGNTIYF,TGTGCCAGCAGACCTACAGGGTCTGGAAACACCATATATTTT
-,TRBV7-2,once,TRBJ2-1,CASSFQPLSTNPNNEQFF,TGTGCCAGCAGCTTCCAACCCCTTAGTACTAACCCCAACAATGAGCAGTTCTTC
TRBD1,TRBV7-9,-,TRBJ1-1,CASSLADRAYTEAFF,TGTGCCAGCAGCTTAGCCGACAGGGCCTACACTGAAGCTTTCTTT
TRBD2,TRBV6-5,once,TRBJ2-7,CASSMGQTSGYEQYF,TGTGCCAGCTCCATGGGGCAGACTAGCGGTTACGAGCAGTACTTC
-,TRBV7-9,-,TRBJ1-3,CASNPSGGNTIYF,TGTGCCAGCAACCCTAGTGGGGGAAACACCATATATTTT
TRBD2,TRBV5-6,-,TRBJ2-7,CASSFRTSGRAYEQYF,TGTGCCAGCAGTTTTAGGACTAGCGGGAGGGCCTACGAGCAGTACTTC
TRBD1,TRBV10-2,-,TRBJ2-1,CASRPGQVSYNEQFF,TGCGCCAGCAGACCGGGACAGGTCTCCTACAATGAGCAGTTCTTC
-,TRBV24-1,-,TRBJ1-1,CATSDYSSGEAFF,TGTGCCACCAGTGATTATAGTTCAGGGGAAGCTTTCTTT
-,TRBV25-1,-,TRBJ2-2,CASSELSGELFF,TGTGCCAGCAGTGAACTTTCCGGGGAGCTGTTTTTT
TRBD1,TRBV27,few,TRBJ1-2,CASSHASGGYGYTF,TGTGCCAGCAGTCATGCCTCAGGGGGCTATGGCTACACCTTC
-,TRBV6-5,-,TRBJ2-7,CASRKQPTYEQYF,TGTGCCAGCAGAAAGCAACCAACCTACGAGCAGTACTTC
-,TRBV21-1,-,TRBJ2-7,CASSKPDLEAYEQYF,TGTGCCAGCAGCAAACCTGATCTAGAAGCCTACGAGCAGTACTTC
-,TRBV7-6,-,TRBJ1-2,CASSSGDYGYTF,TGTGCCAGCAGCTCAGGGGACTATGGCTACACCTTC
-,TRBV10-3,few,TRBJ1-1,CAISEPPRETEAFF,TGTGCCATCAGTGAGCCCCCCCGGGAAACTGAAGCTTTCTTT
-,TRBV4-1,-,TRBJ1-4,CASSQEDQRANEKLFF,TGCGCCAGCAGCCAAGAAGACCAGCGGGCTAATGAAAAACTGTTTTTT
TRBD1,TRBV5-1,once,TRBJ1-2,CASSRGQGNYGYTF,TGCGCCAGCAGCCGGGGACAGGGGAACTATGGCTACACCTTC
TRBD1,TRBV24-1,-,TRBJ1-1,CATSDPTGAEAFF,TGTGCCACCAGTGACCCGACAGGGGCTGAAGCTTTCTTT
-,TRBV11-1,-,TRBJ1-1,CASGHANMNTEAFF,TGTGCCAGCGGGCACGCGAATATGAACACTGAAGCTTTCTTT
TRBD1,TRBV2,-,TRBJ2-1,CASGPGQGSRNEQFF,TGTGCCAGCGGACCGGGACAGGGGAGTAGAAATGAGCAGTTCTTC
TRBD2,TRBV7-9,-,TRBJ2-7,CASSLSFTSGDYEQYF,TGTGCCAGCAGCTTATCGTTTACTAGCGGGGACTACGAGCAGTACTTC
TRBD2,TRBV10-2,-,TRBJ2-4,CASSEMGASGRLAKNIQYF,TGCGCCAGCAGTGAGATGGGGGCTAGCGGGAGACTAGCCAAAAACATTCAGTACTTC
TRBD2,TRBV30,-,TRBJ2-1,CAWSRHSGNPYNEQFF,TGTGCCTGGAGTCGTCATAGCGGGAATCCCTACAATGAGCAGTTCTTC
-,TRBV11-3,-,TRBJ2-7,CASSSQVNSYEQYF,TGTGCCAGCAGCTCCCAGGTAAACTCCTACGAGCAGTACTTC
-,TRBV27,-,TRBJ1-6,CASSRESSYNSPLHF,TGTGCCAGCAGTAGAGAGAGCTCCTATAATTCACCCCTCCACTTT
-,TRBV28,-,TRBJ1-4,CASSFSLYGARKLFF,TGTGCCAGCAGTTTTAGTCTTTATGGGGCGCGAAAACTGTTTTTT
-,TRBV27,-,TRBJ2-5,CASSFGGKQETQYF,TGTGCCAGCAGTTTTGGCGGGAAGCAAGAGACCCAGTACTTC
-,TRBV6-5,-,TRBJ2-7,CASSYSTARAREQYF,TGTGCCAGCAGTTACTCGACAGCCAGGGCAAGGGAGCAGTACTTC
-,TRBV29-1,-,TRBJ1-1,CSVAGFTEAFF,TGCAGCGTTGCCGGGTTCACTGAAGCTTTCTTT
-,TRBV2,few,TRBJ2-2,CASRQGRNGELFF,TGTGCCAGCAGACAGGGTAGGAACGGGGAGCTGTTTTTT
TRBD1,TRBV6-2/TRBV6-3,-,TRBJ2-7,CASSYVRGPYEQYF,TGTGCCAGCAGTTACGTCAGGGGGCCGTACGAGCAGTACTTC